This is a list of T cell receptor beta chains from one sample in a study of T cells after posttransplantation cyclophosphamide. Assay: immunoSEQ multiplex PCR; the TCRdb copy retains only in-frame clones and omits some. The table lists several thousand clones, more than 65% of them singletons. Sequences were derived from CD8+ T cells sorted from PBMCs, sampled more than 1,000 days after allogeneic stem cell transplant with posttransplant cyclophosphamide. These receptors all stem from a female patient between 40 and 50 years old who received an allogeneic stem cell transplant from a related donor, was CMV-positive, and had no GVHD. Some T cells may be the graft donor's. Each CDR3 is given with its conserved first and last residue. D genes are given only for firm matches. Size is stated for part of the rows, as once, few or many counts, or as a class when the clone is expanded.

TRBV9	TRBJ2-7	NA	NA	CASSIEQGTAYEQYF	TGTGCCAGTAGTATCGAGCAGGGGACGGCCTACGAGCAGTACTTC
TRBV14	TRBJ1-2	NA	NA	CASSHPSGILYGYTF	TGTGCCAGCAGCCACCCTTCAGGGATCCTCTATGGCTACACCTTC
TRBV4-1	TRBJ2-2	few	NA	CASSQNRGNTGELFF	TGCGCCAGCAGCCAAAATCGAGGCAACACCGGGGAGCTGTTTTTT
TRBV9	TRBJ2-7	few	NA	CASSIRQETAYEQYF	TGTGCCAGCAGCATCAGACAGGAGACGGCATACGAGCAGTACTTC
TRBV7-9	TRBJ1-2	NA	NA	CASSLDGNPYGYTF	TGTGCCAGCAGCTTAGACGGGAACCCCTATGGCTACACCTTC
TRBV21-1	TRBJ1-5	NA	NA	CASRRQGDGNQPQHF	TGTGCCAGCAGGAGACAGGGTGATGGCAATCAGCCCCAGCATTTT
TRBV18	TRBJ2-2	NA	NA	CASSPSGDVGELFF	TGTGCCAGCTCACCGTCAGGGGATGTCGGGGAGCTGTTTTTT
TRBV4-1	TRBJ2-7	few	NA	CASSQDPGLRQYF	TGCGCCAGCAGCCAAGACCCAGGGTTGCGGCAGTACTTC
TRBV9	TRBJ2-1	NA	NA	CASSVERAGTWDEQFF	TGTGCCAGCAGCGTAGAGAGGGCGGGGACCTGGGATGAGCAGTTCTTC
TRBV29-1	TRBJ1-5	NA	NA	CSVAQGVDQPQHF	TGCAGCGTTGCTCAAGGGGTTGATCAGCCCCAGCATTTT
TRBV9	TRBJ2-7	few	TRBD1	CASIIGQGTAYEQYF	TGTGCCAGTATTATCGGACAGGGGACGGCCTACGAGCAGTACTTC
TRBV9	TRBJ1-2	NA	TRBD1	CASTFGTGEGYTF	TGTGCCAGCACCTTCGGAACAGGGGAAGGCTACACCTTC
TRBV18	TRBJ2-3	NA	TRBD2	CASSPGGGATYF	TGTGCCAGCTCACCAGGCGGGGGGGCCACGTATTTT
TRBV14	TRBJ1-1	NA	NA	CASSQDPRAQGPNTEAFF	TGTGCCAGCAGCCAAGACCCACGAGCCCAGGGGCCGAACACTGAAGCTTTCTTT
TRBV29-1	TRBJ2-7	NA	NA	CSTIDSSYEQYF	TGCAGCACCATCGACAGCTCCTACGAGCAGTACTTC
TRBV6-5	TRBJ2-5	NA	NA	CASSPTGRRETQYF	TGTGCCAGCAGTCCCACGGGTCGTCGAGAGACCCAGTACTTC
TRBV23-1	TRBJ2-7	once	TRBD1	CASSQGTGRSSYEQYF	TGCGCCAGCAGTCAGGGGACAGGGAGGAGCTCCTACGAGCAGTACTTC
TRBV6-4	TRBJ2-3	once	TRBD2	CASSGGGATDTQYF	TGTGCCAGCAGTGGCGGGGGGGCCACAGATACGCAGTATTTT
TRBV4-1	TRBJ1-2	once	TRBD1	CASSQEPGQGYNGYTF	TGCGCCAGCAGCCAAGAGCCCGGACAGGGGTACAATGGCTACACCTTC
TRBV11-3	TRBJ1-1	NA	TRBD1	CASSQGQGATEAFF	TGTGCCAGCAGCCAGGGGCAGGGGGCAACTGAAGCTTTCTTT